This record concerns one T cell receptor beta chain sequence. The CDR3 has 15 amino acids. The V segment lost 0 bases and the J segment 5 bases; nucleotides outside the gene matches: 4. CDR1 and CDR2 (germline): SGHRS, YFSETQ. This specimen belongs to a study of early stage breast cancer tumors. Here immunoSEQ multiplex PCR was the method, and the copy in TCRdb shows in-frame clones only, minus some. Of about 72,000 clones listed, 65% to 85% are singletons. The source material was blood. The rearrangement links TRBV5-1 to TRBJ2-1, with 8 positions matching TRBD1. This receptor was obtained from a person between 60 and 70 years old with breast cancer. CDR3 amino acids: CASSLAGQGDNEQFF. In nucleotides, the CDR3 is TGCGCCAGCAGCTTGGCCGGACAGGGCGACAATGAGCAGTTCTTC.